The 4 T cell receptor beta chains in this list originate from one sample, sequenced in a study of OX40 agonist ivuxolimab in advanced cancers. The data were produced by immunoSEQ multiplex PCR, yet TCRdb's version contains in-frame clones alone and is incomplete. The sample yields tens of thousands of clones, roughly 80% seen once. Sequencing was performed on CD4+ or CD8+ T cells sorted from blood, taken in a trial of the OX40 agonist ivuxolimab. The receptor set was obtained from an adult with an advanced solid tumor such as melanoma, head and neck, liver or kidney cancer.

This chain links TRBV27 with TRBJ1-3; a possible D gene is TRBD1 (6 bases). The CDR3 totals 15 residues. Trimming took 2 bases from V and 3 from J, leaving 11 bases between them. In germline, CDR1 is MNHEY, CDR2 SMNVEV (reference sequence). Written as DNA, the CDR3 is TGTGCCAGCAGTTTAGGAGGGGGTTATGGAAACACCATATATTTT. It translates to CASSLGGGYGNTIYF.

The chain employs TRBV6-4 and TRBJ1-1; D gene uncertain. The CDR3 totals 13 residues. Trimming left V 5 bases short and J 5 bases short, with 12 bases between. Germline V CDR1 and CDR2: MRHNA, SNTAGT. The CDR3: CASSPVRGTEAFF. CDR3 sequence (DNA): TGTGCCAGCAGTCCCGTCCGGGGTACTGAAGCTTTCTTT.

The rearrangement uses TRBV2 and TRBJ2-7; TRBD1 matches at 9 bases. J gave up 1 base and V 6 bases, and 7 bases lay outside the gene matches. The CDR3 has 15 amino acids. Germline V gives CDR1 SNHLY, CDR2 FYNNEI. CDR3 sequence: CASSLTGGRSYEQYF. CDR3 DNA: TGTGCCAGCAGCCTGACAGGGGGTAGGTCCTACGAGCAGTACTTC.

The J gene is TRBJ1-1, the V gene TRBV30; 7 bases are shared with TRBD1. After removal of 0 bases from V and 0 bases from J, the junction contained 10 bases not matched to a gene. Per the germline V gene, CDR1 is GTSNPN and CDR2 is SVGIG (reference sequence). CDR3 length equals 17 residues. The CDR3 sequence is CAWSVQWTGYLNTEAFF. The DNA of the CDR3 is TGTGCCTGGAGTGTACAGTGGACAGGATACTTGAACACTGAAGCTTTCTTT.